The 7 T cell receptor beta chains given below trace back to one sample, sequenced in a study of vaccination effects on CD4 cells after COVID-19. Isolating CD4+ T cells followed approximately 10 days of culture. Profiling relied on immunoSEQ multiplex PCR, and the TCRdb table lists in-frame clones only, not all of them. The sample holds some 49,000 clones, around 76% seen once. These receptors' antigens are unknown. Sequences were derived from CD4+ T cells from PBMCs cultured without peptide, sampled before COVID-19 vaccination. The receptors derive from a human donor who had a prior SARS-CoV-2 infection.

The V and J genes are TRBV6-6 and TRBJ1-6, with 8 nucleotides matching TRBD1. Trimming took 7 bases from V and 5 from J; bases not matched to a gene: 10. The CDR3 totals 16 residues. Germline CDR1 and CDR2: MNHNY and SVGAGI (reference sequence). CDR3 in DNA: TGTGCCAGCACCTCGGACAGGGCGGGAGATAATTCACCCCTCCACTTT. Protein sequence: CASTSDRAGDNSPLHF.

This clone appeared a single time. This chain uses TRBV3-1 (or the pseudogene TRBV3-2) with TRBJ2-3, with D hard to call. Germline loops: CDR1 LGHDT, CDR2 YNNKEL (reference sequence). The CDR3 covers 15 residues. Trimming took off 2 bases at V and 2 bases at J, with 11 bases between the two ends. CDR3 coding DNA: TGTGCCAGCAGCCAAAGCGCCATGTTCACAGATACGCAGTATTTT. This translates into CASSQSAMFTDTQYF.

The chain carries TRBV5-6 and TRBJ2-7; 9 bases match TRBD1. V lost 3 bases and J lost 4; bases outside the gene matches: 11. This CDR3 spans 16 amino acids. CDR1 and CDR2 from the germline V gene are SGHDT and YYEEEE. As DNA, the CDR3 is TGTGCCAGCAGCTGGGGGGGAGGACAGGGGCTTTACGAGCAGTACTTC. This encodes CASSWGGGQGLYEQYF.

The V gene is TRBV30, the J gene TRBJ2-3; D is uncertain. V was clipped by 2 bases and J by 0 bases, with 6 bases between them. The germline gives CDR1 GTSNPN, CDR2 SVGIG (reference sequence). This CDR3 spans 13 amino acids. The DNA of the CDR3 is TGTGCCTGGAGTTATTCAAGCACAGATACGCAGTATTTT. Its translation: CAWSYSSTDTQYF. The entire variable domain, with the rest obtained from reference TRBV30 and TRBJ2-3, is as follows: SQTIHQWPATLVQPVGSPLSLECTVEGTSNPNLYWYRQAAGRGLQLLFYSVGIGQISSEVPQNLSASRPQDRQFILSSKKLLLSDSGFYLCAWSYSSTDTQYFGPGTRLTVL.

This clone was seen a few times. Here the CDR3 DNA reads TGTGCCAGCAGCTTAGGTACAGGAGGGAGAGCAGATACGCAGTATTTT. Its translation: CASSLGTGGRADTQYF. The rearrangement links TRBV11-3 to TRBJ2-3, with a tentative D call TRBD2 (6 bases). Trimming stripped 1 base from V and 4 bases from J, with 15 bases between. Germline V gives CDR1 SGHNT, CDR2 YENEEA. The CDR3 is 16 amino acids.

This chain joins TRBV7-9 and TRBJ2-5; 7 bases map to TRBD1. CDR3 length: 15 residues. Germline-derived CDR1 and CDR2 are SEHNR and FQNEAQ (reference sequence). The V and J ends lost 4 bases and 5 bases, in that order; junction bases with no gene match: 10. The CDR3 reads CASSSGAGGRETQYF. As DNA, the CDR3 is TGTGCCAGCAGCTCAGGGGCAGGGGGACGGGAGACCCAGTACTTC.

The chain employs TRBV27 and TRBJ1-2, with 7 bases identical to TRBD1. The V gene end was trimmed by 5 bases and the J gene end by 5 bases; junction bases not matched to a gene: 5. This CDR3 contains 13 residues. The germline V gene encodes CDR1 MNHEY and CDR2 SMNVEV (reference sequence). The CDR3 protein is CASSRGQLYGYTF. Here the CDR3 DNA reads TGTGCCAGCAGTCGGGGACAGTTATATGGCTACACCTTC.